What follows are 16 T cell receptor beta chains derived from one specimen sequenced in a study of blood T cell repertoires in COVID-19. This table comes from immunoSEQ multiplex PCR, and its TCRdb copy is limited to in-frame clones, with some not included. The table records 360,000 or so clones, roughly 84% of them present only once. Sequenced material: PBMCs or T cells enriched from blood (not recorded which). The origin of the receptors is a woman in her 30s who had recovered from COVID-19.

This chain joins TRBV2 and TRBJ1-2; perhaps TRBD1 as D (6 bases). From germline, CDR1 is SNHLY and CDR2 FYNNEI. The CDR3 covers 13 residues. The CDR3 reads CSTRGGADYGYTF. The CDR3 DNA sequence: TGTTCGACACGGGGGGGCGCGGACTATGGCTACACCTTC.

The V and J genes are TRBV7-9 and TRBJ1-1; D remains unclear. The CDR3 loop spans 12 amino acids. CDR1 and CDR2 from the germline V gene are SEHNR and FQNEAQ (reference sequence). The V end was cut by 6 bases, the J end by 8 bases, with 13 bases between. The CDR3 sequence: CASRRGGLEAFF. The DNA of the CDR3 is TGTGCCAGCAGACGAGGAGGTCTCGAAGCTTTCTTT.

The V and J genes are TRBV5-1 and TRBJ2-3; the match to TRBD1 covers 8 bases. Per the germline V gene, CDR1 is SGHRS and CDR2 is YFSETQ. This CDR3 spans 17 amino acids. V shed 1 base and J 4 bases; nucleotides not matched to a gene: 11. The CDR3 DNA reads TGCGCCAGCAGCTTGTTTTCCGGACAGGGTGGAGCAGATACGCAGTATTTT. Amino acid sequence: CASSLFSGQGGADTQYF.

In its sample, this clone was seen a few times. CDR3 region: CASSEAQSSGVHEQYF. CDR3 coding DNA: TGTGCCAGCAGTGAAGCGCAGTCTAGCGGGGTCCACGAGCAGTACTTC. The chain employs TRBV2 and TRBJ2-7; 9 bases line up with TRBD2. The CDR3 totals 16 residues. The V segment lost 0 bases and the J segment 5 bases; nucleotides outside the gene matches: 8. CDR1 is SNHLY and CDR2 is FYNNEI in the germline V gene.

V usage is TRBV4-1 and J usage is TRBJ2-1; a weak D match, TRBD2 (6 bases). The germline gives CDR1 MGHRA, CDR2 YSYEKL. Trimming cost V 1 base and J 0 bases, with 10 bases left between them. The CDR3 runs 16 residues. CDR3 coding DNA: TGCGCCAGCAGCCAAGTCCGGGGGAGCTCCTACAATGAGCAGTTCTTC. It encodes CASSQVRGSSYNEQFF.

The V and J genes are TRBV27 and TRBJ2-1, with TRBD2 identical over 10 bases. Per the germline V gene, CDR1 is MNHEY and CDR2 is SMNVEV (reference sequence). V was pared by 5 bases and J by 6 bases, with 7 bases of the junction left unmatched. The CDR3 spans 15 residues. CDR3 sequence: CASSVSGGAVNEQFF. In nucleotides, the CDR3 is TGTGCCAGCAGTGTCAGCGGGGGGGCCGTCAATGAGCAGTTCTTC.

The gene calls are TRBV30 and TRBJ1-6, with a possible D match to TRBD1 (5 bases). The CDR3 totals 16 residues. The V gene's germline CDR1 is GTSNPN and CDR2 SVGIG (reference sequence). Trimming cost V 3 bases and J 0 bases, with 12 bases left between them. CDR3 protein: CAWRGGVGSYNSPLHF. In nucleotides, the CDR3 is TGTGCCTGGAGGGGAGGGGTTGGCTCCTATAATTCACCCCTCCACTTT.

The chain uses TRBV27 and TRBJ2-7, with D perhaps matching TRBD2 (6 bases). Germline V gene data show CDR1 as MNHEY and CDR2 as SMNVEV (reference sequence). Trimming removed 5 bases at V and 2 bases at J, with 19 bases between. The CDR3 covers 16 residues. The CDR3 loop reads CASSAREKRSTYEQYF. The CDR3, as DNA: TGTGCCAGCAGTGCCCGGGAGAAGCGGTCGACCTACGAGCAGTACTTC.

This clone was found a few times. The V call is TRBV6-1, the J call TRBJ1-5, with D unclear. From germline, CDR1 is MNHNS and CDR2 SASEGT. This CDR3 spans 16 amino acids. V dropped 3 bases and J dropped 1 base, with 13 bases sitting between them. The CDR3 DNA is TGTGCCAGCAGTGAGTCTCTGATACGGAGCAATCAGCCCCAGCATTTT. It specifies CASSESLIRSNQPQHF.

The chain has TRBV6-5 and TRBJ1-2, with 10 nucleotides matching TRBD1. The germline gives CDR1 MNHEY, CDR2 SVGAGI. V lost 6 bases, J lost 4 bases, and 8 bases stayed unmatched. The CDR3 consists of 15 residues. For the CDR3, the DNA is TGTGCCAGCAGCCCATCCGGGACAGGGGTCTATGGCTACACCTTC. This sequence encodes CASSPSGTGVYGYTF.

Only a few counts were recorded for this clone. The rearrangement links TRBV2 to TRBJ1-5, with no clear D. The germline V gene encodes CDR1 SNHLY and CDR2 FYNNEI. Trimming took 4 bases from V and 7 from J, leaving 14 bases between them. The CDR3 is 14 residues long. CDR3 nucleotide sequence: TGTGCCAGCAGTGCTGGCAGCCCGAGGCAGCCCCAGCATTTT. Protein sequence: CASSAGSPRQPQHF.

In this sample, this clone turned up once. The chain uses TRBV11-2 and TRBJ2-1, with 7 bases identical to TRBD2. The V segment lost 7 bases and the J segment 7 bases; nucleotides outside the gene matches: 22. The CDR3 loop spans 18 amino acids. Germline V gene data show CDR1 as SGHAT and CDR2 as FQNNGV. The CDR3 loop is CASTYTSSGRAPGNEQFF. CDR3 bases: TGTGCCAGCACCTACACATCTAGCGGAAGAGCCCCAGGAAATGAGCAGTTCTTC.

CDR3 region: CASLHRLAGPKNTGELFF. CDR3 nucleotides: TGTGCCTCCTTGCATCGACTAGCGGGACCAAAGAACACCGGGGAGCTGTTTTTT. The chain combines TRBV10-3 with TRBJ2-2; TRBD2 aligns across 11 bases. Per the germline V gene, CDR1 is ENHRY and CDR2 is SYGVKD. Unmatched junction bases numbered 15, after V lost 11 bases and J lost 1 base. This CDR3 has 18 amino acids.

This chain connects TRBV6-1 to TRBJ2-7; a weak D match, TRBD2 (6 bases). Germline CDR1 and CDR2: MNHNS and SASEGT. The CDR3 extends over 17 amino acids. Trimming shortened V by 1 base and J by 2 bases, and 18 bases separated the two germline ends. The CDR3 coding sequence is TGTGCCAGCAGTGAAGGTATCGGGCCGGGAGCCCCCTACGAGCAGTACTTC. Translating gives CASSEGIGPGAPYEQYF.

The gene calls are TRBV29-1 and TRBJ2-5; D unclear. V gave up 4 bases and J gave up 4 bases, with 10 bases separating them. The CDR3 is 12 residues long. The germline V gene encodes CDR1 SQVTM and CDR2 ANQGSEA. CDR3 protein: CSVATTGETQYF. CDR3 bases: TGCAGCGTTGCTACTACGGGAGAGACCCAGTACTTC.

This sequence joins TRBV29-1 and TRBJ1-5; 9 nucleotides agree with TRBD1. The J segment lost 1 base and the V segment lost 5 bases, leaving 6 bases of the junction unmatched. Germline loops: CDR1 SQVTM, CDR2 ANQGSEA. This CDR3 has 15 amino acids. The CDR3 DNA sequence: TGCAGCGTTTCACAGGGGGCCCTAAGCAATCAGCCCCAGCATTTT. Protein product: CSVSQGALSNQPQHF.